This T cell receptor beta chain was recorded in a study of T cells in localized non-small cell lung cancer. Notes on the study in general: Appearances in adjacent lung were noted for a median approximately 50 of the top 100 tumor clones.

With regard to this clone: The antigen remains undetermined.

Data came from immunoSEQ multiplex PCR; TCRdb stores just in-frame clones and leaves some out. Of around 140,000 clones in the sample, roughly 90% are singletons; the top ten hold approximately 1.7%. The sequence derives from an older female donor with stage I lung adenocarcinoma. Sample: peripheral blood, taken before any cancer treatment.

CDR3 nucleotides: TGCGCCAGCAGTGAGTCTCTGGGAGAGCAGTTCTTC. Amino acid sequence: CASSESLGEQFF. The gene calls are TRBV10-1 and TRBJ2-1; D gene uncertain. The CDR3 consists of 12 residues. Germline CDR1 is WNHNN and CDR2 is SYGVQD (reference sequence). The V end was cut by 0 bases, the J end by 10 bases, with 7 bases between.